A selection of T cell receptor beta chains follows, all from one sample in a study of identical twins. TCRdb used MiXCR to reprocess the 5' RACE reads, holding one entry per CDR3 protein. The profile shows 400,000 to 500,000 distinct CDR3 sequences, approximately 18% of them singletons. Sequenced material: naive T cells sorted from blood. The receptors here all came from a man over 45 in good health. CDR3s include the opening cysteine and the closing phenylalanine or tryptophan. D genes are given only for firm matches. The size of a clone is reported for some rows only, either as once, few or many, or as a class for expanded clones.

j_call v_call clone_size d_call cdr3_aa cdr3_nt
TRBJ2-7 TRBV19 few NA CASSIVPSAGSYEQYF TGTGCCAGTAGTATAGTGCCCTCGGCAGGGTCCTACGAGCAGTACTTC
TRBJ1-3 TRBV7-8 NA NA CASSLRSGSGSGNTIYF TGTGCCAGCAGCTTACGTTCAGGGTCGGGTTCCGGAAACACCATATATTTT
TRBJ2-1 TRBV5-1 NA NA CASSSTGRSSYNEQFF TGCGCCAGCAGCTCGACTGGGCGGAGCTCCTACAATGAGCAGTTCTTC
TRBJ2-1 TRBV15 NA NA CATSRDGDFNEQFF TGTGCCACCAGCAGAGATGGGGACTTTAATGAGCAGTTCTTC
TRBJ2-6 TRBV12-3/TRBV12-4 NA NA CASSFDPGANVLTF TGTGCCAGCAGTTTTGACCCTGGGGCCAACGTCCTGACTTTC
TRBJ2-7 TRBV20-1 NA NA CSARVRVSYEQYF TGCAGTGCTAGAGTCAGGGTCTCCTACGAGCAGTACTTC
TRBJ1-2 TRBV2 few NA CASSLDAGYTF TGTGCCAGCAGCCTTGATGCTGGCTACACCTTC
TRBJ1-6 TRBV20-1 many NA CSASRANSPLHF TGCAGTGCTAGCAGAGCTAATTCACCCCTCCACTTT
TRBJ2-5 TRBV7-8 many NA CASSSSGTPRETQYF TGTGCCAGCAGCTCCTCCGGGACCCCTAGGGAGACCCAGTACTTC
TRBJ2-3 TRBV29-1 few NA CSVEVRFSTDTQYF TGCAGCGTTGAGGTCCGGTTTAGCACAGATACGCAGTATTTT
TRBJ2-7 TRBV20-1 NA NA CSARDRRYFYEQYF TGCAGTGCTAGAGATAGGCGCTACTTCTACGAGCAGTACTTC
TRBJ2-5 TRBV7-2 few NA CASSLGGGPQETQYF TGTGCCAGCAGCTTAGGTGGGGGGCCCCAAGAGACCCAGTACTTC
TRBJ2-2 TRBV7-3 NA NA CASSLGSGPDTGELFF TGTGCCAGCAGCTTAGGATCCGGGCCGGACACTGGGGAGCTGTTTTTT
TRBJ2-4 TRBV10-3 few TRBD2 CAISESTSGLVLAKNIQYF TGTGCCATCAGTGAGTCGACTAGCGGATTGGTGTTAGCCAAAAACATTCAGTACTTC
TRBJ2-2 TRBV29-1 many NA CSGGMGQRTGELFF TGCAGCGGCGGGATGGGGCAACGAACCGGGGAGCTGTTTTTT
TRBJ2-7 TRBV12-3/TRBV12-4 many TRBD1 CASSGTGTKTYEQYF TGTGCCAGCAGCGGGACAGGGACAAAAACCTACGAGCAGTACTTC
TRBJ2-1 TRBV6-5 few NA CASSYSNGLAVWDEQFF TGTGCCAGCAGTTACTCGAACGGACTCGCTGTGTGGGATGAGCAGTTCTTC
TRBJ2-5 TRBV20-1 many NA CSASSTGQYQETQYF TGCAGTGCTAGTAGTACTGGACAGTACCAAGAGACCCAGTACTTC
TRBJ1-4 TRBV20-1 NA NA CSARETTAAKLFF TGCAGTGCTAGAGAAACGACAGCCGCAAAACTGTTTTTT
TRBJ2-5 TRBV28 NA TRBD1 CASRPGTGGRGETQYF TGTGCCAGCAGGCCCGGGACAGGGGGAAGAGGAGAGACCCAGTACTTC
TRBJ2-2 TRBV10-3 NA TRBD1 CAISESGTGTGELFF TGTGCCATCAGTGAGTCGGGGACAGGGACCGGGGAGCTGTTTTTT
TRBJ1-1 TRBV20-1 NA TRBD1 CSARVSGGHTEAFF TGCAGTGCTAGAGTTTCAGGGGGCCACACTGAAGCTTTCTTT